The 23 T cell receptor beta chains below all came from one sample that was sequenced in a study of T cells in Graves' hyperthyroidism and ophthalmopathy. Amplification yielded TCR beta CDR3 regions, with RNA transcripts as the source. First-round RT-PCR of the TCR CDR3 relied on the HTBI primer set. TCRdb re-called the multiplex PCR reads through MiXCR, storing one row per CDR3 protein. The table shows 550,000 to 700,000 distinct CDR3 sequences, with approximately 44% occurring only once. The sequencing sample was made of peripheral blood or thyroid tissue (not recorded which). Every receptor here comes from an adult woman with Graves' disease, either hyperthyroidism or ophthalmopathy (not recorded which).

This clonotype was observed many times. The V and J genes are TRBV12-3 or TRBV12-4 and TRBJ1-5; D is unresolved. Between the trimmed V and J ends, which lost 3 bases and 4 bases, there was a span of 7 bases. This CDR3 spans 13 amino acids. CDR3 sequence: CASSFYSNQPQHF. DNA of the CDR3: TGTGCCAGCAGTTTTTATTCGAATCAGCCCCAGCATTTT.

This clonotype occurred once. The CDR3 coding sequence is TGTGCCAGCAGTGAAAGCCCCTTTAGCTATGGCTACACCTTC. Translating it yields CASSESPFSYGYTF. The V call is TRBV6-1, the J call TRBJ1-2; D unresolved. V lost 2 bases to trimming and J lost 4 bases, with 11 bases between them. This CDR3 is 14 amino acids long. Germline V lookup: CDR1 MNHNS, CDR2 SASEGT.

This clonotype was counted a single time. This rearrangement joins TRBV15 to TRBJ2-7; D not resolved. The V end was cut by 3 bases, the J end by 3 bases, with 12 bases between. CDR1 is LNHNV, CDR2 YYDKDF, per germline (reference sequence). The CDR3 sequence is 14 residues long. As DNA, the CDR3 is TGTGCCACCAGCAGCTTGGTTGTCGGCTACGAGCAGTACTTC. Translating gives CATSSLVVGYEQYF. Full variable domain (remainder filled in from reference TRBV15 and TRBJ2-7): DAMVIQNPRYQVTQFGKPVTLSCSQTLNHNVMYWYQQKSSQAPKLLFHYYDKDFNNEADTPDNFQSRRPNTSFCFLDIRSPGLGDTAMYLCATSSLVVGYEQYFGPGTRLTVT.

J is TRBJ1-1 and V is TRBV30; D is unresolved. The CDR3 totals 15 residues. Germline values: CDR1 GTSNPN, CDR2 SVGIG (reference sequence). Between the trimmed V and J ends, which lost 0 bases and 0 bases, there was a span of 11 bases. For the CDR3, the DNA is TGTGCCTGGAGTGTAGAGGAGACGGTGAACACTGAAGCTTTCTTT. It codes for CAWSVEETVNTEAFF.

This chain connects TRBV2 to TRBJ2-7, with 9 positions matching TRBD1. J lost 9 bases, V lost 9 bases, and 6 bases had no gene match. The CDR3 runs 11 residues. Looked up from germline, CDR1 is SNHLY and CDR2 is FYNNEI. CDR3 DNA: TGTGCCAGTCGGACAGGGGAGGTGCAGTACTTC. Its protein product is CASRTGEVQYF.

As to this clonotype: One end of the junction varies from germline; a read error may be responsible. This rearrangement joins TRBV4-1 to TRBJ2-5; D gene uncertain. This CDR3 is 14 amino acids long. Germline CDR1 reads MGHRA; CDR2 reads YSYEKL. The CDR3 here is CASSQVEVQETQYF. In DNA, the CDR3 is TGTGCCAGCAGCCAAGTTGAGGTCCAAGAGACCCAGTACTTC.

In regard to this clonotype: The conserved final phenylalanine or tryptophan is absent from the CDR3, which likely points to a read error. The DNA is left out, because the CDR3 cannot be placed on it with certainty; the CDR3 is given as TCRdb lists it. The chain employs TRBV5-1 and TRBJ2-2. Including both end residues, the CDR3 is 14 amino acids long. The germline V gene has CDR1 SGHRS and CDR2 YFSETQ. The CDR3 loop reads CASSGVANTGELLA.

The CDR3 here is CASSLGAGGSYNEQFF. The CDR3 region has the DNA TGTGCCAGCAGCTTGGGAGCGGGAGGATCCTACAATGAGCAGTTCTTC. The chain joins TRBV13 to TRBJ2-1; TRBD2 aligns across 9 bases. The CDR3 is made up of 16 amino acids. The junction had 4 bases not matched to a gene; V was cut back by 3 bases and J by 1 base. Germline CDR1 PRHDT, CDR2 FYEKMQ (reference sequence).

The V and J genes are TRBV2 and TRBJ2-7, with D perhaps TRBD1 (6 bases). Germline CDR1 SNHLY, CDR2 FYNNEI. The CDR3 is 15 residues long. The germline V and J ends were trimmed by 2 bases and 5 bases, with 16 bases remaining between them. The CDR3 loop is CASSETGRGSNEQYF. CDR3 nucleotides: TGTGCCAGCAGTGAAACGGGCAGGGGCTCGAACGAGCAGTACTTC.

This clonotype was seen repeatedly, ten times or more. The chain joins TRBV9 to TRBJ1-1; a possible D gene is TRBD1 (5 bases). V was cut by 0 bases and J by 8 bases, with 14 bases left in between. The CDR3 spans 14 residues. The germline CDR1 and CDR2 sequences are SGDLS and YYNGEE. This CDR3 is CASSVGVGPIEAFF. CDR3 sequence (DNA): TGTGCCAGCAGCGTAGGAGTGGGGCCTATAGAAGCTTTCTTT. The full variable domain, with the rest looked up from reference TRBV9 and TRBJ1-1, is DSGVTQTPKHLITATGQRVTLRCSPRSGDLSVYWYQQSLDQGLQFLIQYYNGEERAKGNILERFSAQQFPDLHSELNLSSLELGDSALYFCASSVGVGPIEAFFGQGTRLTVV.

The gene calls are TRBV20-1 and TRBJ1-1; D unclear. CDR3 length equals 11 residues. Per the germline V gene, CDR1 is DFQATT and CDR2 is SNEGSKA (reference sequence). V was shortened by 6 bases and J by 7 bases, with 12 bases between the two germline ends. DNA for the CDR3: TGCAGTGCGCCATCTATGGGTGAAGCTTTCTTT. This sequence encodes CSAPSMGEAFF.

About this clonotype: A much larger clone differs from this one at a single base, so this may be a read error. The chain combines TRBV20-1 with TRBJ2-7; D possibly matches TRBD1 or TRBD2 (5 bases each). Germline lookup yields CDR1 DFQATT and CDR2 SNEGSKA (reference sequence). The CDR3 contains 13 residues. For the CDR3, the DNA is TGCAGTACTAGAGACGGGACGGGGAACGAGCAGTACTTC. It yields the protein CSTRDGTGNEQYF.

This clonotype showed up many times. The chain uses TRBV7-2 and TRBJ2-7; the D is unclear. V was clipped by 0 bases and J by 4 bases, with 4 bases between them. The CDR3 has 12 amino acids. Germline CDR1 and CDR2: SGHTA and FQGNSA. The CDR3 sequence: CASSLARYEQYF. The CDR3 DNA reads as TGTGCCAGCAGCTTAGCCCGTTACGAGCAGTACTTC.

This clonotype was recorded once. An end of the junction does not agree with germline; a read error may underlie this. This sequence joins TRBV7-2 and TRBJ2-6; TRBD2 matches 7 bases. Germline V CDR1 and CDR2: SGHTA, FQGNSA. The CDR3 consists of 13 residues. The CDR3 reads CASSYAGGGGLSF. The CDR3 DNA follows: TGTGCCAGCAGCTACGCGGGTGGGGGGGGTCTGTCTTTC. Based on the CDR3 plus reference TRBV7-2 and TRBJ2-6, the full variable domain is GAGVSQSPSNKVTEKGKDVELRCDPISGHTALYWYRQSLGQGLEFLIYFQGNSAPDKSGLPSDRFSAERTGGSVSTLTIQRTQQEDSAVYLCASSYAGGGGLSFGAGSRLTVL.

The chain is built from TRBV15 and TRBJ1-2; D is undetermined. CDR1 is LNHNV, CDR2 YYDKDF, per germline (reference sequence). With 0 bases removed from V and 6 bases from J, the gap between germline ends came to 14 bases. The CDR3 totals 15 residues. CDR3: CATSRDLPGLDGYTF. The DNA of the CDR3 is TGTGCCACCAGCAGAGATCTACCGGGGTTGGATGGCTACACCTTC.

This clonotype was picked up many times. V is TRBV20-1 and J is TRBJ1-1; D perhaps matches TRBD1 (5 bases). The CDR3 length is 16 residues. Trimming pared 3 bases from V and 5 bases from J, leaving 22 bases between. Germline V gene data show CDR1 as DFQATT and CDR2 as SNEGSKA (reference sequence). CDR3 sequence reads: CSASRGIVPSRTEAFF. The CDR3 DNA follows: TGCAGTGCTAGTCGGGGCATTGTCCCTTCGAGGACTGAAGCTTTCTTT.

This clonotype showed up many times. The V gene is TRBV10-3, the J gene TRBJ1-6; a possible D gene is TRBD1 (5 bases). CDR1 ENHRY and CDR2 SYGVKD come from the germline V gene. Trimming stripped 6 bases from V and 10 bases from J, with 16 bases between. This CDR3 has 14 residues. The CDR3 nucleotides are TGTGCCATCAGGGGGGACCATTACGGATCACCCCTCCACTTT. Translation: CAIRGDHYGSPLHF.

The rearrangement joins TRBV12-3 or TRBV12-4 to TRBJ1-4; possible D gene TRBD1, 5 bases. The V end lost 4 bases, the J end lost 9 bases, and 18 bases lay between the germline ends. CDR3 length: 15 residues. The CDR3 coding sequence is TGTGCCAGCAGTTGGCCGGGACGCCAAGACCAAAAACTGTTTTTT. Amino acids: CASSWPGRQDQKLFF.

This clonotype was seen just once. V usage is TRBV6-5 and J usage is TRBJ1-4, with D hard to call. There are 13 residues in the CDR3. Trimming took off 6 bases at V and 0 bases at J, with 5 bases between the two ends. Looked up from germline, CDR1 is MNHEY and CDR2 is SVGAGI. The CDR3 loop reads CASRAATNEKLFF. CDR3 DNA sequence: TGTGCCAGCAGGGCCGCAACTAATGAAAAACTGTTTTTT.

This clonotype was counted only a few times. The chain is built from TRBV28 and TRBJ2-5; 11 nucleotides match TRBD2. In germline, CDR1 is MDHEN, CDR2 SYDVKM. The CDR3 has 16 residues. Unmatched junction bases numbered 9, after V lost 4 bases and J lost 5 bases. Here the CDR3 reads CASSSLAGGAGETQYF. The DNA for the CDR3 is TGTGCCAGCAGTTCCTTAGCGGGAGGGGCGGGGGAGACCCAGTACTTC.

This clonotype was counted ten times or more. J is TRBJ2-2 and V is TRBV7-3, with 7 bases lining up with TRBD1. Trimming at V came to 5 bases and at J to 5 bases, leaving 8 bases not matched to a gene. CDR1 is SGHTA and CDR2 is FQGTGA in the germline V gene. The length of the CDR3 is 15 residues. CDR3 protein: CASSAQGKGTGELFF. For the CDR3, the DNA is TGTGCCAGCAGCGCACAGGGGAAGGGGACCGGGGAGCTGTTTTTT.

The chain is built from TRBV19 and TRBJ1-5, with 7 bases that match TRBD1. The V segment lost 10 bases and the J segment 5 bases; nucleotides outside the gene matches: 2. This CDR3 has 11 amino acids. Germline assignment: CDR1 LNHDA and CDR2 SQIVND (reference sequence). DNA of the CDR3: TGTGCCAAACAGGGGCATCAGCCCCAGCATTTT. This gives the protein CAKQGHQPQHF.

The rearrangement links TRBV18 to TRBJ2-2; weak D call: TRBD1 (6 bases). Trimming took off 2 bases at V and 4 bases at J, with 8 bases between the two ends. Germline CDR1 is KGHSH and CDR2 is LQKENI. This CDR3 contains 14 residues. CDR3 sequence: CASSPGQLTGELFF. DNA for the CDR3: TGTGCCAGCTCACCAGGACAGCTCACCGGGGAGCTGTTTTTT.